This TCR beta chain was sequenced for a study of blood T cell repertoires in COVID-19. Looking at the study overall: Sites across the United States, Italy and Spain contributed samples from acute and convalescent COVID-19. From T cells, B-cell-depleted T cells, or PBMCs came the material, which was cDNA or gDNA.

This CDR3 is 14 amino acids long. V was clipped by 3 bases and J by 0 bases, with 4 bases between them. CDR1 SGHNT and CDR2 YYREEE come from the germline V gene (reference sequence). In the authors' workflow: Quantification of nucleated cells was approximated via reference gene primer amplification. Assay: immunoSEQ multiplex PCR; the TCRdb copy retains only in-frame clones and omits some. V and J calls and clone size are copied from that table; D and trimming were computed from the DNA. The profile shows 150,000 to 200,000 clones, around 90% of them singletons. The gene calls are TRBV5-4 and TRBJ2-6; D is unresolved. The clonotype originates from a human donor in a cohort sampled during active COVID-19. Sequenced material: peripheral blood. CDR3 DNA sequence: TGTGCCAGCAGCTCAAACTCTGGGGCCAACGTCCTGACTTTC. It translates to CASSSNSGANVLTF.